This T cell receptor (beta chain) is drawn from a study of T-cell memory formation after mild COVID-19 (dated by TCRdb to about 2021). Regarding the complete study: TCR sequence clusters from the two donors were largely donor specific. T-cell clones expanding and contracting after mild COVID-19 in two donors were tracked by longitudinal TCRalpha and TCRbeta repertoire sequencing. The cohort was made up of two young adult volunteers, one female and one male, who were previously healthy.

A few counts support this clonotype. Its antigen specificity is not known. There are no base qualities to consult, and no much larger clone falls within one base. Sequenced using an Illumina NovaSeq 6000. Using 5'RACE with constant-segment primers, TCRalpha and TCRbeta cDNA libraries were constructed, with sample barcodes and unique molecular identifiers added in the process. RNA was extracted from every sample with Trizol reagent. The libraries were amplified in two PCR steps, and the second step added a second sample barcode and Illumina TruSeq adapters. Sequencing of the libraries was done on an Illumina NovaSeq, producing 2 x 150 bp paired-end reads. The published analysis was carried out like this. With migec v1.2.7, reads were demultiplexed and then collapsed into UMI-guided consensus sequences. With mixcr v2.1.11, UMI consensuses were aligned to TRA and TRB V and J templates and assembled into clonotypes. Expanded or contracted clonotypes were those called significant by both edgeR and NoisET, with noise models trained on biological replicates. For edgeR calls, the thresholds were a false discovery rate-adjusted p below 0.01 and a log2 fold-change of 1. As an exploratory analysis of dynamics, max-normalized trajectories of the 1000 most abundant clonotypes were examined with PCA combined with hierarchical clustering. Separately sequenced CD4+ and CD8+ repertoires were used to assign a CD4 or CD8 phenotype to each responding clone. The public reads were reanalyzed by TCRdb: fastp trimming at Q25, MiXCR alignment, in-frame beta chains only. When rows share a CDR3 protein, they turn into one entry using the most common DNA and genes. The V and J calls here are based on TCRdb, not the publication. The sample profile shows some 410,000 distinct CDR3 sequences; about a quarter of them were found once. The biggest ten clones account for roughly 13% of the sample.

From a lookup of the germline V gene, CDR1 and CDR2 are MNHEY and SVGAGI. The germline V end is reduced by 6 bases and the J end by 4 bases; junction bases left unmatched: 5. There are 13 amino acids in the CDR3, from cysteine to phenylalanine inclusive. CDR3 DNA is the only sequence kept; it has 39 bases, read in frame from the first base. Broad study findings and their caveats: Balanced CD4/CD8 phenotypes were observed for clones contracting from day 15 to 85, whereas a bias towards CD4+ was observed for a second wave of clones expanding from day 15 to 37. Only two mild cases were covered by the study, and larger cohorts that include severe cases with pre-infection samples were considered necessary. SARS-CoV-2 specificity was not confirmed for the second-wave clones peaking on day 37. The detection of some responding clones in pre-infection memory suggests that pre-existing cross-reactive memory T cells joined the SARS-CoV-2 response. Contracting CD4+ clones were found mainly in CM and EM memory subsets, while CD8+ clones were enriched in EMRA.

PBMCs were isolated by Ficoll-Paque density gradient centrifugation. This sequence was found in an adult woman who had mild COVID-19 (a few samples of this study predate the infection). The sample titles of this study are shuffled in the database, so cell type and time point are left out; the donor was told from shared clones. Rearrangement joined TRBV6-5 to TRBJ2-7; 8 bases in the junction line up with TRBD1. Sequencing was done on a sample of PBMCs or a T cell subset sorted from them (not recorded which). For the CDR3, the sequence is CASRAGGPYEQYF. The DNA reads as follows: TGTGCCAGCAGGGCAGGGGGCCCGTACGAGCAGTACTTC.